This T cell receptor beta chain was identified in a study of shared clonotypes between healthy human individuals (TCRdb year 2020). Concerning the study at large: A couple of women and a few men aged 18 to 49 years were included in the cohort. For each donor, CD4 naive and CD4 memory were each run on three plates, CD8 naive on two plates, and CD8 memory on one plate. To estimate repertoire size and how much clonotype sharing occurs between individuals, the study deeply sequenced the blood TCR repertoires of a handful of healthy adults. Libraries were prepared and TCR repertoires were sequenced by different laboratories using diverse techniques, in order to increase sequencing depth and limit assay-specific biases. Per donor, leukapheresis produced somewhere between about 0.94 and 9 billion PBMCs. What the research found in general, with its limitations: Sampling was restricted to blood, and TCR repertoires in tissues likely differ from the TCR repertoires found in blood. Naive subsets generally had larger estimated clonotype richness than memory subsets did. Rarefaction of sorted-subset datasets indicated incomplete sequencing despite the large sequencing depth. Across four donors, approximately 4.6% of naive CD4, roughly 3.5% of naive CD8, about 2.3% of memory CD4, and 0.4% to 0.45% of memory CD8 clonotypes were shared. Clonotypes shared by all four sorted-subset donors showed higher generation probabilities than non-shared clonotypes. Pairwise subsampling indicated that sequencing depth was expected to affect the degree of clonotype sharing among donors. Because the study included a small number of donors, the genetic and exposure-history diversity represented was limited.

Counted from cysteine to phenylalanine, this CDR3 has 15 amino acids. The CDR3 DNA has 45 bases and is translated from base 1. A distance of 14 bases separates the germline ends of V and J, which lose 2 bases and 0 bases respectively. According to the germline V gene (reference sequence), CDR1 reads GTSNPN and CDR2 reads SVGIG. The donors were healthy, HIV-negative adults with no recently reported acute infections or vaccinations. All donors were Caucasian adults living in Nashville, Tennessee, USA. CD4+ T cells were enriched by magnetic negative selection; naive cells were then positively selected on CD45RA, and the negative fraction formed the memory subset. Blood was collected by leukapheresis, and PBMCs were isolated by Ficoll-Histopaque density gradient centrifugation and then cryopreserved in liquid nitrogen vapor phase. Purity and quantity of every magnetically sorted T cell population were checked by analytical flow cytometry. Genomic DNA was isolated from each sorted fraction and quantified by UV absorbance on a Nanodrop 2000c.

Remarks on this clone: It lacks a known antigen. No quality values exist for individual bases; no much larger clone is one base distant.

Using the deep immunoSEQ assay, multiplex PCR amplified TCR CDR3 regions from genomic DNA. For each cell subset, the extracted genomic DNA was distributed evenly across all wells of several immunoSEQ 96-well plates, and each plate served as one replicate. For sorted subsets, 200 ng of genomic DNA, equivalent to 25,000 to 35,000 T cell genomes, went into each replicate PCR. The purified libraries were quantified using a Qubit 3.0 fluorometer, sized with a Bioanalyzer 2100, and then quantified again using the KAPA Library Quantification kit. Every immunoSEQ 96-well plate was sequenced on a dedicated single-read 150-cycle Illumina NextSeq 550 flow cell. For the original study's pipeline: Because the immunoSEQ output held only junctional sequences and lacked quality scores, the filtering could not match the filtering applied to full-length reads. Sequences were annotated with PyIR, a Python wrapper for IgBLAST v1.9, using IMGT germline references to assign V/J genes and CDR3. Reads with weak V/J assignments (E-value above 1e-6), missing CDR3, stop codons, out-of-frame junctions, or ambiguous translated residues were removed. V3J clonotypes were defined as sequences sharing the same inferred V gene, J gene, and CDR3 amino acid sequence. Percentage overlap between repertoires was computed as shared unique clonotypes divided by the size of the smaller repertoire. Repertoire richness was assessed with RTK rarefaction, the Chao1 estimator, and Recon v2.1 estimates of unobserved clonotypes. OLGA was used to compute generation probabilities for all TCRbeta clonotypes that the gDNA method yielded from four donors. In TCRdb, the immuneACCESS table is reduced to in-frame sequences with V and J assigned. These tables do not hold every clone; where another copy was compared, an unresolved V gene accounts for under half, and the others remain unexplained. V and J calls plus clone size are reproduced from that table; the DNA served to infer D and trimming. The table for this sample lists around 940,000 clones; 76% of them were counted only once. Of the sample, about 1.5% is held by the ten largest clones.

Sequencing was performed on memory CD4+ T cells sorted from blood. The cell subset or site label, as the study defines it: CD45RA-negative fraction. The V and J genes are TRBV30 and TRBJ2-7, with TRBD1 perhaps the D gene, on 8 matching bases. This TCR derives from a man aged 18-30 years in good health. Here the CDR3 is given as CAWSPQGGVSYEQYF. DNA sequence: TGTGCCTGGAGTCCACAGGGGGGGGTCTCCTACGAGCAGTACTTC.